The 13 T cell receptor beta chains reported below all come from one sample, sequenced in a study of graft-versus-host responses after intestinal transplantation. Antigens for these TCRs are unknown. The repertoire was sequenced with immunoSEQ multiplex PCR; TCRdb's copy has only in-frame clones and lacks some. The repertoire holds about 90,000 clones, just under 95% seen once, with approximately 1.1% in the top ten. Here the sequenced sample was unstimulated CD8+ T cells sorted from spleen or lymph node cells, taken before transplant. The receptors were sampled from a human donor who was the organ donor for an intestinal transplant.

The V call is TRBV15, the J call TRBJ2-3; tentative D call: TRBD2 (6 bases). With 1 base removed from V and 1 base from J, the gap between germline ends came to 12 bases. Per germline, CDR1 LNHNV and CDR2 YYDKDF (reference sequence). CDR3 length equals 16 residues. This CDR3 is CATSRGEVLRTDTQYF. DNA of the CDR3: TGTGCCACCAGCAGAGGGGAGGTCCTGCGCACAGATACGCAGTATTTT.

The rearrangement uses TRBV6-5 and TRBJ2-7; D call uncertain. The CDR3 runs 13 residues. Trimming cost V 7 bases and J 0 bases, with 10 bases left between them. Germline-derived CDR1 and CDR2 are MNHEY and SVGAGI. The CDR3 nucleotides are TGTGCCAGCATGGAGAACCTCTCCTACGAGCAGTACTTC. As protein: CASMENLSYEQYF.

The CDR3 nucleotides read TGTGCCAGTAGTATCAGGGAGAACACCGGGGAGCTGTTTTTT. It encodes CASSIRENTGELFF. J is TRBJ2-2 and V is TRBV19, with D possibly TRBD1 on 5 matching bases. CDR1 LNHDA and CDR2 SQIVND come from the germline V gene (reference sequence). The CDR3 has 14 amino acids. V gave up 3 bases and J gave up 1 base, with 6 bases separating them. The variable domain in full, completed from reference TRBV19 and TRBJ2-2, reads DGGITQSPKYLFRKEGQNVTLSCEQNLNHDAMYWYRQDPGQGLRLIYYSQIVNDFQKGDIAEGYSVSREKKESFPLTVTSAQKNPTAFYLCASSIRENTGELFFGEGSRLTVL.

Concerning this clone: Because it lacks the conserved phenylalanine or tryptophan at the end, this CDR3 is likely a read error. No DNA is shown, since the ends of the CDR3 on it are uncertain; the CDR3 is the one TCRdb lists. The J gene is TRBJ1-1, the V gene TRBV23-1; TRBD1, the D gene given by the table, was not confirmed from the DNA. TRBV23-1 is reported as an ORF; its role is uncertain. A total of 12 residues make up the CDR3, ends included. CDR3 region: CASSRSILGTEG.

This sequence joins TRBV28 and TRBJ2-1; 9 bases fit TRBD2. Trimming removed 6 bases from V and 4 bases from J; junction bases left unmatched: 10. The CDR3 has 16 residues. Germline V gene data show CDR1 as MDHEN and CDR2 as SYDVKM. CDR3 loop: CASSLGLAGVYNEQFF. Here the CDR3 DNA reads TGTGCCAGCAGCCTCGGGTTAGCGGGGGTATACAATGAGCAGTTCTTC.

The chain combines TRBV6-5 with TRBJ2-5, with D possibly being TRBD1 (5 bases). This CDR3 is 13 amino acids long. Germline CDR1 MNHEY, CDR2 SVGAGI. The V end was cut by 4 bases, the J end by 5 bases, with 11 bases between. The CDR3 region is CASSSDIVETQYF. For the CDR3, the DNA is TGTGCCAGCAGTTCGGACATTGTGGAGACCCAGTACTTC.

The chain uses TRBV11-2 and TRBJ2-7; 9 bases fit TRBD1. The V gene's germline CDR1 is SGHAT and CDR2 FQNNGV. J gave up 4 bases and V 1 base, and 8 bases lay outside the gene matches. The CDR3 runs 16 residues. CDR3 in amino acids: CASSLAPRDREYEQYF. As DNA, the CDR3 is TGTGCCAGCAGCTTAGCACCCCGGGACAGGGAGTACGAGCAGTACTTC.

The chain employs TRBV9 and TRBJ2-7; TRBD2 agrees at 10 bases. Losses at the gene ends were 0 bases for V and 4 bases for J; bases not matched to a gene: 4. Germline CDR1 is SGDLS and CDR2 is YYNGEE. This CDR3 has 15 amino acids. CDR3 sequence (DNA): TGTGCCAGCAGCGTAGGAGCGGGAGGGATTTACGAGCAGTACTTC. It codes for CASSVGAGGIYEQYF.

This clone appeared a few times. Written as DNA, the CDR3 is TGTGCCAGCAGTGACAAAGCGGGGGCCCCCAATGAGCAGTTCTTC. This translates into CASSDKAGAPNEQFF. V is TRBV6-4 and J is TRBJ2-1, with 8 bases fitting TRBD2. Germline CDR1 MRHNA, CDR2 SNTAGT. After removal of 2 bases from V and 6 bases from J, the junction contained 6 bases not matched to a gene. The CDR3 loop spans 15 amino acids.

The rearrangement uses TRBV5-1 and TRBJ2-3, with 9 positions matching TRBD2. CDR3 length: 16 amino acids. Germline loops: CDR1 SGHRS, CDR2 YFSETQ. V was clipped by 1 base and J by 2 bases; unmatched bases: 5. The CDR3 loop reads CASSLFLAGYTDTQYF. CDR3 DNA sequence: TGCGCCAGCAGCTTGTTCCTAGCGGGGTACACAGATACGCAGTATTTT. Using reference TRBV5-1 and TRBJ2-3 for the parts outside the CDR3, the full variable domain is KAGVTQTPRYLIKTRGQQVTLSCSPISGHRSVSWYQQTPGQGLQFLFEYFSETQRNKGNFPGRFSGRQFSNSRSEMNVSTLELGDSALYLCASSLFLAGYTDTQYFGPGTRLTVL.

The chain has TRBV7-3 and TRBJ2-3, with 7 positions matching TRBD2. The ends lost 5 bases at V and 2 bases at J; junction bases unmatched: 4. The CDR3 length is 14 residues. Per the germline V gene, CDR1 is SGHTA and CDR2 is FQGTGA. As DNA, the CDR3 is TGTGCCAGCAGCCGCCGGGACTACACAGATACGCAGTATTTT. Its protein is CASSRRDYTDTQYF.

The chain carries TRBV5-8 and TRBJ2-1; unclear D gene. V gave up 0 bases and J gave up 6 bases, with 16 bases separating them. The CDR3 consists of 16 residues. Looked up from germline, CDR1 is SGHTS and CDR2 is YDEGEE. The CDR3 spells CASSLAQVTVVNEQFF. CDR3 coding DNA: TGTGCCAGCAGCTTGGCCCAGGTGACGGTGGTCAATGAGCAGTTCTTC. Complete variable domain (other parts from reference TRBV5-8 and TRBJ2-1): EAGVTQSPTHLIKTRGQQATLRCSPISGHTSVYWYQQALGLGLQFLLWYDEGEERNRGNFPPRFSGRQFPNYSSELNVNALELEDSALYLCASSLAQVTVVNEQFFGPGTRLTVL.

The CDR3 DNA follows: TGCGCCAGCAGCCAAGACCAAGGACAGATTGAAGCTTTCTTT. Its protein is CASSQDQGQIEAFF. V and J are TRBV4-3 and TRBJ1-1, with D possibly being TRBD1 (6 bases). The CDR3 consists of 14 residues. V gave up 0 bases and J gave up 7 bases, with 12 bases separating them. Germline V gene data show CDR1 as LGHNA and CDR2 as YSLEER.